The 7 T cell receptor beta chains listed next were all sequenced from one sample in a study of T cell responses to AZD1222 COVID-19 vaccine. Assay: immunoSEQ multiplex PCR; the TCRdb copy retains only in-frame clones and omits some. This sample has about 130,000 clones, with around 89% found just once. The source was peripheral blood, collected on day 0 of AZD1222 vaccination. The receptor set was obtained from an adult in good health.

The chain employs TRBV6-2 or TRBV6-3 and TRBJ2-4, with D possibly TRBD2 on 6 matching bases. CDR1 and CDR2 from the germline V gene are MNHEY and SVGEGT. The CDR3 is made up of 14 amino acids. V was clipped by 4 bases and J by 6 bases, with 13 bases between them. CDR3 sequence: CASSSWDFGNIQYF. The CDR3 nucleotides read TGTGCCAGCAGTTCTTGGGACTTTGGAAACATTCAGTACTTC.

The chain carries TRBV7-2 and TRBJ2-7; 8 positions agree with TRBD1. This CDR3 region has 15 residues. Looked up from germline, CDR1 is SGHTA and CDR2 is FQGNSA. The V segment lost 5 bases and the J segment 2 bases; nucleotides outside the gene matches: 8. CDR3 DNA: TGTGCCAGCAGCCTGCCGGACAGGGCCGCCTACGAGCAGTACTTC. It translates to CASSLPDRAAYEQYF.

This sequence joins TRBV27 and TRBJ2-7, with 10 bases identical to TRBD1. V trimming: 5 bases; J trimming: 2 bases; junction bases outside the gene matches: 9. CDR1 is MNHEY, CDR2 SMNVEV, per germline (reference sequence). CDR3 length equals 16 residues. The CDR3 coding sequence is TGTGCCAGCAGTCCGGCGACAGGGGGCAGTCCCTACGAGCAGTACTTC. It specifies CASSPATGGSPYEQYF.

The V call is TRBV11-2, the J call TRBJ2-7; no clear D gene. The CDR3 sequence is 12 residues long. Trimming stripped 6 bases from V and 7 bases from J, with 13 bases between. CDR1 and CDR2 from the germline V gene are SGHAT and FQNNGV. In DNA, the CDR3 is TGTGCCAGCAGTTCTGTAATCGGGGAGCAGTACTTC. Translated: CASSSVIGEQYF.

This chain joins TRBV9 and TRBJ1-2; weak D call: TRBD1 (5 bases). Germline assignment: CDR1 SGDLS and CDR2 YYNGEE. The CDR3 has 13 amino acids. The germline V and J ends were trimmed by 3 bases and 3 bases, with 9 bases remaining between them. Here the CDR3 DNA reads TGTGCCAGCAGCGGACAGAAAGACTATGGCTACACCTTC. Protein product: CASSGQKDYGYTF.

The genes are TRBV7-9 and TRBJ2-2, with D hard to call. Per germline, CDR1 SEHNR and CDR2 FQNEAQ (reference sequence). Trimming cost V 6 bases and J 4 bases, with 18 bases left between them. The CDR3 has 16 amino acids. The CDR3 loop is CASSQSSAATTGELFF. DNA of the CDR3: TGTGCCAGCAGTCAATCGTCCGCAGCGACCACCGGGGAGCTGTTTTTT.

The CDR3 DNA reads as TGCGCCAGCAGCCAAGGGGAAGGGGTAACTAATGAAAAACTGTTTTTT. It yields the protein CASSQGEGVTNEKLFF. The rearrangement links TRBV4-1 to TRBJ1-4, with a possible D match to TRBD1 (5 bases). From germline, CDR1 is MGHRA and CDR2 YSYEKL. Between the trimmed V and J ends, which lost 1 base and 1 base, there was a span of 10 bases. This CDR3 region has 16 residues.